This T cell receptor beta chain stems from a study of identical twins (TCRdb year 2016). For the study in its entirety: To test whether fetal clonotypes persist, this study deep-sequenced TCR alpha and beta repertoires from monozygotic twins, from unrelated adults of various ages, and from cord blood. Replicate twin experiments were performed at different times using different library preparation protocols to rule out contamination. Overall study results and their limits: Excess twin sharing in beta out-of-frame sequences was weaker because fewer shared sequences lowered the signal-to-noise ratio. Compared with coincidental sharing between unrelated individuals, out-of-frame TCR alpha sequences shared between twins had an excess of sequences with low generation probability. Because the same donors could not be followed over many years, the conclusions relied on cross-sectional statistical analysis. Zero-insertion analyses could be partly confounded by invariant T cells such as MAIT and iNKT, although diverse VJ usage argued against such confounding for most clonotypes. Fewer insertions were carried by abundant cord blood beta clonotypes; a weaker similar trend was observed in young adult naive repertoires, while no such trend was observed in memory repertoires. In monozygotic twins, out-of-frame TCR alpha sharing was systematically underestimated by recombination models, although the models agreed with sharing between unrelated individuals.

Only a few counts were recorded for this clonotype. The clone's antigen remains unknown. The input lacks base qualities; no much larger clone sits a single base away. Including cysteine and phenylalanine, the CDR3 has 13 amino acids. Of the read, only the CDR3 DNA is kept; its 39 bases are in frame from base 1. V gives up 9 bases and J gives up 1 base, and the segment between their germline ends measures 13 bases. Taken from the germline V gene (reference sequence), the CDR1 and CDR2 loops are LNHNV and YYDKDF. Receptor amplification or capture employed 5' RACE. Reads for this sample came from an Illumina HiSeq 2000. A universal primer binding site was introduced by template switching, and a unique molecular identifier was present in the final cDNA, enabling accurate counting of TCR cDNA molecules. Specific primers in the conserved constant-segment region were used to synthesize first-strand cDNA for TCR alpha and beta chains. To control for contamination, every cDNA library was double barcoded, receiving both a SMART-Mk sample barcode and Illumina barcodes. TruSeq adapter sequences along with Illumina sample barcodes were introduced in two successive PCR steps. The TCR alpha and beta cDNA libraries were sequenced on the Illumina HiSeq platform using custom primers. As for the original processing: Unique molecular identifiers were extracted from raw reads with MiGEC, and CDR3 positions were determined with MiXCR. For each individual, recombination models were inferred using an EM algorithm with the repgenHMM and IGoR tools. The tcR package in R was used for shared clonotype analysis, with sharing normalized by the product of cloneset sizes. To study raw recombination without the effects of thymic and clonal selection, out-of-frame nonproductive sequences were analyzed. TCRdb took the public reads, trimmed them with fastp at Q25, ran MiXCR for clone calling and kept in-frame beta chains. Entries that share a CDR3 protein sequence are merged under the most common genes and DNA. What appears here as the V and J calls and clone size reflects TCRdb's work, not the paper's. The sample table shows a few hundred thousand distinct CDR3 sequences, and about 8.5% are seen once. The ten largest clonotypes hold less than 4% of the sample.

Every donor was a healthy Caucasian. The twin cohort consisted of three pairs of female monozygotic twins, all aged about 18 to 29 years. Positive isolation kits from Invitrogen were used to isolate the CD4+ and CD8+ T cell populations. This same sample was also taken into another study, of yellow fever vaccine responses in identical twins. According to the second study: According to the authors, the vaccine-induced T cell response in identical twins seemed to be partly convergent and partly specific to each individual. The study precisely tracked vaccine-responding T cell clones in identical twins.

This receptor was identified in a woman aged 18-29 years in good health. Source material: CD8+ T cells sorted from blood. The chain uses TRBV15 and TRBJ2-7, and TRBD1 may be the D gene, going by 6 matching bases. The CDR3 reads as follows: CATTLDRSYEQYF. The nucleotides read TGTGCCACAACACTAGACAGGTCCTACGAGCAGTACTTC.